This T cell receptor beta chain stems from a study of technical replicates of blood from a few donors. Sequenced by immunoSEQ multiplex PCR; TCRdb stores in-frame clones only, minus some. The sample has under 95,000 clones, 95% seen once. CDR1 LNHDA and CDR2 SQIVND come from the germline V gene (reference sequence). CDR3 size: 17 residues. V shed 3 bases, J shed 1 base, and the junction held 7 bases outside the gene matches. J is TRBJ2-7 and V is TRBV19; TRBD2 matches 12 bases. The sample was T cells isolated from PBMCs. The receptor was derived from a human donor in good health. CDR3 residues: CASSIGTSGRWSYEQYF. Written as DNA, the CDR3 is TGTGCCAGTAGTATTGGAACTAGCGGGAGGTGGTCCTACGAGCAGTACTTC.